This T cell receptor (beta chain) derives from a study of tumor-infiltrating lymphocytes in localized non-small cell lung cancer. About the study: Tumor tissue and non-adjacent uninvolved lung came from each patient.

The CDR3 consists of 14 residues. Germline lookup yields CDR1 SEHNR and CDR2 FQNEAQ (reference sequence). V lost 7 bases and J lost 2, with 15 bases in between. Data came from immunoSEQ multiplex PCR; TCRdb stores just in-frame clones and leaves some out. Of about 13,000 clones listed, 79% are singletons. This chain uses TRBV7-9 with TRBJ2-7; no firm D call. The sequence was collected from a human donor with non-small cell lung cancer. Sequenced: lung tumor tissue. The CDR3 coding sequence is TGTGCCAGCACGTATCAGGCGATCCCCTACGAGCAGTACTTC. It encodes CASTYQAIPYEQYF.